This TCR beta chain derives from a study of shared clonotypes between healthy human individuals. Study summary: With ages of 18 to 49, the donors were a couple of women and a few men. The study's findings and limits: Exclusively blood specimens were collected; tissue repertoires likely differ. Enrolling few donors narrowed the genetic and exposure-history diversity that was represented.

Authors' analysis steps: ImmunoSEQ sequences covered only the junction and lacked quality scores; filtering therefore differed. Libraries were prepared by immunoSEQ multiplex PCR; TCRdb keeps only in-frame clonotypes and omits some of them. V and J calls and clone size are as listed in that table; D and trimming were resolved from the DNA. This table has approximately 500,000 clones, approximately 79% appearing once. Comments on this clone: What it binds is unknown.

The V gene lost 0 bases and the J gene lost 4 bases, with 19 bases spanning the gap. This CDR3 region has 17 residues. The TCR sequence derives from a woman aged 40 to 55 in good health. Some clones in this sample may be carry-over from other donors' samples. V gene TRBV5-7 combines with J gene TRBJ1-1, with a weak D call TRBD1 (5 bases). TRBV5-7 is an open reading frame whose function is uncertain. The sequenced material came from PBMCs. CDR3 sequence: CASSLGRGLSAGTEAFF. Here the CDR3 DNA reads TGTGCCAGCAGCTTGGGTAGGGGCCTCTCTGCAGGCACTGAAGCTTTCTTT.